The 2 T cell receptor beta chains presented below share a single source sample, sequenced in a study of control samples from healthy donors and cancer patients. The data were produced by immunoSEQ multiplex PCR, yet TCRdb's version contains in-frame clones alone and is incomplete. The sample shows around 200,000 clones, over 90% of them seen only once. The material sequenced was blood. The receptors come from a man in his fifties or sixties in good health.

This chain joins TRBV30 and TRBJ2-7; no clear D. V gave up 0 bases and J gave up 7 bases, with 10 bases separating them. In germline, CDR1 is GTSNPN, CDR2 SVGIG (reference sequence). CDR3 length: 12 residues. CDR3 protein: CAWSVQVGEQYF. CDR3 DNA sequence: TGTGCCTGGAGTGTACAAGTGGGAGAGCAGTACTTC.

CDR3: CASSQGRGQNTEAFF. The CDR3 coding sequence is TGTGCCAGCAGCCAGGGGAGAGGGCAGAACACTGAAGCTTTCTTT. The chain combines TRBV4-2 with TRBJ1-1; D is undetermined. Trimming removed 3 bases from V and 1 base from J, with 12 bases in between. The germline V gene has CDR1 LGHNA and CDR2 YNFKEQ. The CDR3 has 15 residues.